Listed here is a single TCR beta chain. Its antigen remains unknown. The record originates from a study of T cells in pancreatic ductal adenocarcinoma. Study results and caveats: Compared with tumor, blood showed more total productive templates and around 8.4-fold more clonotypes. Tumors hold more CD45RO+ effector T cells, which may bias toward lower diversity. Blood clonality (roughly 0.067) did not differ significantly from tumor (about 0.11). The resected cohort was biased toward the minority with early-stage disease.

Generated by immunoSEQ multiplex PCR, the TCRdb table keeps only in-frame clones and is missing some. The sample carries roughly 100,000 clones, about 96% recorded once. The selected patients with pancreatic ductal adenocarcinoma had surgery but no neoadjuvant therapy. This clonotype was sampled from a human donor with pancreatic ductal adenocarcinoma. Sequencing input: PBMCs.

DNA of the CDR3: TGTGCCAGCAGCAAAGGGACTCCGGGGGAGACCCAGTACTTC. It translates to CASSKGTPGETQYF. This chain uses TRBV28 with TRBJ2-5; tentative D call: TRBD2 (6 bases). The V gene's germline CDR1 is MDHEN and CDR2 SYDVKM. The CDR3 runs to 14 residues. Trimming left V 6 bases short and J 5 bases short, with 16 bases between.